Following are 9 T cell receptor beta chains from one sample sequenced in a study of T-cell memory formation after mild COVID-19. TCRdb reprocessed the 5' RACE reads with MiXCR, giving one entry per CDR3 protein. The data show 550,000 to 600,000 distinct CDR3 sequences, with less than 25% seen just once and roughly 8.3% held by the top ten. Sequencing used PBMCs or a T cell subset sorted from them (not recorded which). These receptors originate from an adult woman who had mild COVID-19 (a few samples of this study predate the infection). Cell type and time point are not known.

V gene TRBV2 combines with J gene TRBJ2-1; 15 nucleotides match TRBD2. The CDR3 contains 14 residues. The V gene end was trimmed by 7 bases and the J gene end by 7 bases; junction bases not matched to a gene: 2. Germline V CDR1 and CDR2: SNHLY, FYNNEI. The CDR3 loop is CASNGLAGGNEQFF. The CDR3 DNA reads as TGTGCCAGCAATGGACTAGCGGGGGGGAATGAGCAGTTCTTC.

This clonotype was seen a few times. This sequence joins TRBV24-1 and TRBJ2-5; perhaps TRBD2 as D (5 bases). CDR3 length equals 15 residues. Germline V CDR1 and CDR2: KGHDR, SFDVKD. V was trimmed by 4 bases and J by 5 bases, leaving 16 bases between them. The CDR3, as DNA: TGTGCCACCAGTGACTCGGGAATAGTGATGGAGACCCAGTACTTC. Its protein product is CATSDSGIVMETQYF.

The chain combines TRBV20-1 with TRBJ2-3; 8 nucleotides line up with TRBD2. This CDR3 contains 15 residues. The V and J ends lost 6 bases and 1 base, in that order; junction bases with no gene match: 9. The germline V gene has CDR1 DFQATT and CDR2 SNEGSKA (reference sequence). CDR3 nucleotide sequence: TGCAGTGCCCACAAGAGCGGGGGACGCACAGATACGCAGTATTTT. Amino acid sequence: CSAHKSGGRTDTQYF.

This clonotype was counted only a few times. The rearrangement uses TRBV12-3 or TRBV12-4 and TRBJ2-2, with 10 bases identical to TRBD1. The trim removed 8 bases at V and 2 bases at J, leaving 2 bases unmatched. The CDR3 has 14 residues. The CDR3 bases are TGTGCCAGCCGGGACAGGGGAAACACCGGGGAGCTGTTTTTT. This gives the protein CASRDRGNTGELFF.

The chain has TRBV6-5 and TRBJ2-1; D remains ambiguous. V lost 5 bases to trimming and J lost 2 bases, with 7 bases between them. The CDR3 runs to 13 residues. Germline assignment: CDR1 MNHEY and CDR2 SVGAGI. CDR3 loop: CASSKDTYNEQFF. CDR3 nucleotide sequence: TGTGCCAGCAGTAAAGACACCTACAATGAGCAGTTCTTC.

This clonotype was counted between two and nine times. The V and J genes are TRBV9 and TRBJ1-4; D gene unclear. This CDR3 region has 16 residues. V shed 0 bases and J shed 0 bases, with 9 bases lying between them. CDR1 and CDR2 (germline): SGDLS, YYNGEE. The CDR3 reads CASSVANSATNEKLFF. DNA of the CDR3: TGTGCCAGCAGCGTAGCTAACAGTGCAACTAATGAAAAACTGTTTTTT.

V usage is TRBV6-1 and J usage is TRBJ2-7; 9 nucleotides align to TRBD2. The V gene end was trimmed by 5 bases and the J gene end by 0 bases; junction bases not matched to a gene: 8. This CDR3 is built from 16 residues. Per germline, CDR1 MNHNS and CDR2 SASEGT. Here the CDR3 DNA reads TGTGCCAGCAGTCGACAGGGACTAGCCGGCTCCTACGAGCAGTACTTC. Protein product: CASSRQGLAGSYEQYF.

This rearrangement joins TRBV7-9 to TRBJ1-2, with no clear D. CDR1 and CDR2 (germline): SEHNR, FQNEAQ (reference sequence). The CDR3 totals 11 residues. V was trimmed by 5 bases and J by 11 bases, leaving 12 bases between them. CDR3 DNA: TGTGCCAGCAGCCCAGTTGCATCATACACCTTC. Translated, it gives CASSPVASYTF. Variable domain in full (rest from reference TRBV7-9 and TRBJ1-2): DTGVSQNPRHKITKRGQNVTFRCDPISEHNRLYWYRQTLGQGPEFLTYFQNEAQLEKSRLLSDRFSAERPKGSFSTLEIQRTEQGDSAMYLCASSPVASYTFGSGTRLTVV.

V is TRBV7-8 and J is TRBJ2-7, with D maybe TRBD1 (6 bases). This CDR3 has 15 residues. The V and J ends lost 1 base and 0 bases respectively, with 10 bases between them. CDR1 SGHVS and CDR2 FQNEAQ come from the germline V gene. The CDR3 spells CASSLEFRGSYEQYF. In DNA form, the CDR3 reads TGTGCCAGCAGCTTAGAGTTCAGGGGCTCCTACGAGCAGTACTTC.